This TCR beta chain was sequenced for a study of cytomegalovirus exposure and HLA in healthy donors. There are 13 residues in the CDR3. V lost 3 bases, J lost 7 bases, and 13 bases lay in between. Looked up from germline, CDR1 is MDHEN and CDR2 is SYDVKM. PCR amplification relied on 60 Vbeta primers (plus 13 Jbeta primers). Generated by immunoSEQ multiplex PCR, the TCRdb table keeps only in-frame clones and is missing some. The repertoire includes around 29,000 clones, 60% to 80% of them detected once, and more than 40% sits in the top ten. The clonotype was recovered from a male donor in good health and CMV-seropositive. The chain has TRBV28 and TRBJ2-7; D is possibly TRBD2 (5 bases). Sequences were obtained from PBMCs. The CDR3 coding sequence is TGTGCCAGCAGTTTCCCTCTCGGCGGGGAGCAGTACTTC. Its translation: CASSFPLGGEQYF.